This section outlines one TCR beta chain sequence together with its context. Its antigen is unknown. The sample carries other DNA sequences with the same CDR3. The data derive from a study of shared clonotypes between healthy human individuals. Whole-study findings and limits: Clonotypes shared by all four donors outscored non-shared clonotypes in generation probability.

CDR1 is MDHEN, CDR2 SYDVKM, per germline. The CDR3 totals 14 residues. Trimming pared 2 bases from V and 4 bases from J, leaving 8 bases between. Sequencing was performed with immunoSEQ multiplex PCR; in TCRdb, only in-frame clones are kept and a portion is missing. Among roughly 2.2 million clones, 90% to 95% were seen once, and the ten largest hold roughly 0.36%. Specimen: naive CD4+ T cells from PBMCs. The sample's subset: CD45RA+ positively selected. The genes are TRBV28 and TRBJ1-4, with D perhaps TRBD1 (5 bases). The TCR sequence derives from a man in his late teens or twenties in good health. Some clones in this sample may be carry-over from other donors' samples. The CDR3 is CASSLGGGNEKLFF. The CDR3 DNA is TGTGCCAGCAGTTTAGGGGGTGGTAATGAAAAACTGTTTTTT.